The 2 T cell receptor beta chains presented below share a single source sample, sequenced in a study of blood T cells in healthy people across ages (dated by TCRdb to about 2015). The method behind the library was 5' RACE. The sequencer was an Illumina HiSeq 2500. A second PCR of roughly 6 to 11 cycles was run with a J-beta primer mix and a sample-barcoded 5' primer. TCRdb ran its own pipeline on the public reads, namely fastp trimming at Q25 and MiXCR clone calling, and kept in-frame beta chains. Rows with one shared CDR3 protein collapse into an entry with the most common genes and DNA. The sample data list fewer than 900,000 distinct CDR3 sequences, and roughly 43% of these were observed just once. The ten largest clones take up less than 25% of the sample. Sequencing was performed on blood. The receptors come from a woman in her fifties or sixties in good health.

Remarks on this clonotype: It may be a read error: a sequence one base away is much more abundant. The rearrangement joins TRBV30 to TRBJ2-4; maybe TRBD2 (6 bases). Judging by the DNA end, TRBJ2-7 fits better; the J call may be wrong. The CDR3 is 12 amino acids. Looked up from germline, CDR1 is GTSNPN and CDR2 is SVGIG (reference sequence). CDR3: CAYQGRGSEQYF. CDR3 nucleotides: TGTGCCTACCAGGGACGGGGGAGCGAGCAGTACTTC.

This clonotype occurred a few times. CDR3 protein: CASSSPAGVQNEQFF. The CDR3 nucleotides read TGTGCCAGCAGTTCCCCCGCGGGAGTCCAAAATGAGCAGTTCTTC. The rearrangement uses TRBV28 and TRBJ2-1; 7 bases are a match to TRBD2. The CDR3 runs 15 residues. With 4 bases clipped from V and 7 bases from J, the junction kept 10 bases outside the gene matches. Looked up from germline, CDR1 is MDHEN and CDR2 is SYDVKM.